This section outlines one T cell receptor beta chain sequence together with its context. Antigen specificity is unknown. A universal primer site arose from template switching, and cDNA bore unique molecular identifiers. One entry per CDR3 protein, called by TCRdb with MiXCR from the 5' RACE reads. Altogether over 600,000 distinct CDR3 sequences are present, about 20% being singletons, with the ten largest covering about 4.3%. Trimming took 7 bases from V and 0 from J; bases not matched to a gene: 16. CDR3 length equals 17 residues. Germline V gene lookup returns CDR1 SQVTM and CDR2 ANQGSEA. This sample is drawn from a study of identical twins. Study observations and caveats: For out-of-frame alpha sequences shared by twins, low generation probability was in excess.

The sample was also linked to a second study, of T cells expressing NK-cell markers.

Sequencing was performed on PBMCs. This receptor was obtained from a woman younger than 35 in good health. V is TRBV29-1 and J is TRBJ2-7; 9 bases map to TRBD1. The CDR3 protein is CSGTGTGSDSTSYEQYF. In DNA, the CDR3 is TGCAGCGGGACCGGGACAGGGAGCGACTCGACCTCCTACGAGCAGTACTTC.